The subject of this entry is one T cell receptor beta chain. Its antigen is not known. The germline V gene has CDR1 MNHEY and CDR2 SVGAGI. With 10 bases removed from V and 6 bases from J, the gap between germline ends came to 22 bases. The length of the CDR3 is 15 residues. Donors showed nominal health when sampled, although they likely had unrecorded immune exposures. These data originate in a study of cytomegalovirus exposure and HLA in healthy donors. For the study at large: From donors who were HLA-typed, an early data release held approximately 91 million unique TCRs. The study's findings and limits: In a later analysis, a missense DCLRE1C variant was linked to TCR beta V- and J-gene trimming. The sole available immune exposure information was CMV serostatus.

The primer mix had 60 Vbeta and 13 Jbeta primers. Method: immunoSEQ multiplex PCR; TCRdb's copy keeps in-frame clones and lacks some. The table records over 110,000 clones, approximately 78% of them present only once. J is TRBJ2-1 and V is TRBV6-5; weak D call: TRBD1 (5 bases). Specimen: PBMCs. The source of this sequence is a woman aged 40-49 years in good health and CMV-seropositive. CDR3: CATGAGQPETNEQFF. In nucleotides, the CDR3 is TGTGCCACCGGTGCAGGACAACCAGAGACCAATGAGCAGTTCTTC.